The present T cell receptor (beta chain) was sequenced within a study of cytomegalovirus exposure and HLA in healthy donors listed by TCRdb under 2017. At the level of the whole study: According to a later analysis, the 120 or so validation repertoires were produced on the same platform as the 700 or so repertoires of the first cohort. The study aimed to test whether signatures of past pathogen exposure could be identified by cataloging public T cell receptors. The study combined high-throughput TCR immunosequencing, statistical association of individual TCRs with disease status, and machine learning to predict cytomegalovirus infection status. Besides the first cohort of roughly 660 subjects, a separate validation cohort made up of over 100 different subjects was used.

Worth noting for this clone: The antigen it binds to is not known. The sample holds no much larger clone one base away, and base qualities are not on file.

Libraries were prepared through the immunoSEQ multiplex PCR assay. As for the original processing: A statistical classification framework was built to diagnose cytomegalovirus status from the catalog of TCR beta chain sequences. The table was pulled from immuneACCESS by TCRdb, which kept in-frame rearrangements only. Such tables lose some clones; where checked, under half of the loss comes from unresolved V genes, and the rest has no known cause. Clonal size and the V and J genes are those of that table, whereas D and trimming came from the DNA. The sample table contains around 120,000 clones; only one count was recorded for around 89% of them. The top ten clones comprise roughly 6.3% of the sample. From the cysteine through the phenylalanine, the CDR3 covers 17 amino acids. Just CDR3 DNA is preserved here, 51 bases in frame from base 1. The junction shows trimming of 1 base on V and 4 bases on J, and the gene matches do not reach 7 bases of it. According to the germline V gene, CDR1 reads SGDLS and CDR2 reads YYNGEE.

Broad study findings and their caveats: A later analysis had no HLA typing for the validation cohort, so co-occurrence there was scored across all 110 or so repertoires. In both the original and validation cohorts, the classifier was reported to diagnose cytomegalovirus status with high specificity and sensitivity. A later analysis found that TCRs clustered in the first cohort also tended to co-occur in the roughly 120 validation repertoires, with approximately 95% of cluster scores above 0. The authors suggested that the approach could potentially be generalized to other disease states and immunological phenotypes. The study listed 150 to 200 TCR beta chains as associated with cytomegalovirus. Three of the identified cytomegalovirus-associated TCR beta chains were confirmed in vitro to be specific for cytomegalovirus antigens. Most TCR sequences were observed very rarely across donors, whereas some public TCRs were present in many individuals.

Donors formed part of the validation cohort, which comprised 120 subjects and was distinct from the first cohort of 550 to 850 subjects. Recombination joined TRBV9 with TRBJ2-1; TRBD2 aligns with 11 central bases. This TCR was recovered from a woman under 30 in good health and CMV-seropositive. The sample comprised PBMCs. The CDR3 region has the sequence CASSVNPTSGEYNEQFF. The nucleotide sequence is TGTGCCAGCAGCGTAAACCCGACTAGCGGGGAATACAATGAGCAGTTCTTC. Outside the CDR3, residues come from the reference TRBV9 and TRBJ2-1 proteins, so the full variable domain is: DSGVTQTPKHLITATGQRVTLRCSPRSGDLSVYWYQQSLDQGLQFLIQYYNGEERAKGNILERFSAQQFPDLHSELNLSSLELGDSALYFCASSVNPTSGEYNEQFFGPGTRLTVL.